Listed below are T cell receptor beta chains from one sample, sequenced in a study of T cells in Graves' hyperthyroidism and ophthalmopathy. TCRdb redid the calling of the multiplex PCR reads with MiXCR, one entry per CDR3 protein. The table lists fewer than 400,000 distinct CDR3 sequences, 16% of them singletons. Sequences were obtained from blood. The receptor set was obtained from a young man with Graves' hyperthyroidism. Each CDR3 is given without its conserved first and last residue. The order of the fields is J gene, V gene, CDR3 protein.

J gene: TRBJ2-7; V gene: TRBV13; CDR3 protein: ASSSDRERAYEQY
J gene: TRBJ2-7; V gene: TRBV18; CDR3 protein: ASSNTGGSTYEQY
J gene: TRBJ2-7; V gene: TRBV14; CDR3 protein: ASSHGSGKPRGEQY
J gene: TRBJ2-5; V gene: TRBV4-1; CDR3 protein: ASSRTSGIQETQY
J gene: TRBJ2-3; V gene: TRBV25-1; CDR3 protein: ASSVIAGTQY
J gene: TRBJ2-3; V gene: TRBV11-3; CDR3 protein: ASSLVSGSADTQY
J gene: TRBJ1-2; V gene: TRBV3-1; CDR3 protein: ASSQAGPRGGYT
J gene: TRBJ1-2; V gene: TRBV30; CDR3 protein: AWSEKYGYT
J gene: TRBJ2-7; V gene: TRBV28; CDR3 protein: ASLGDTAYEQY
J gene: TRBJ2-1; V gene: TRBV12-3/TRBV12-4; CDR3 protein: ASSGLGAPDEQF
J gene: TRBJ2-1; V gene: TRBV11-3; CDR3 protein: ASSLQAGESYEQF
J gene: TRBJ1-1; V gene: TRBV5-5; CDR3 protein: ASSFEPGRGNTEAF
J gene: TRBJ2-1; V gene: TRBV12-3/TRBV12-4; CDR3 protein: ASSLGTGIYNEQF
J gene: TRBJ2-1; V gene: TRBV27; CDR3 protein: ASSQTSGISWEQF
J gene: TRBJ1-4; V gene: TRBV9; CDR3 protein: ASSVGFGQINEKLF
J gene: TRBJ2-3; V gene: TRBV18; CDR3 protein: ASSPEVDTDTQY
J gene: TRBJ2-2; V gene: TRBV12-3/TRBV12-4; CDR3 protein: ASSSQGRDTGELF
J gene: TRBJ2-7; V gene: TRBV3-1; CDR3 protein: ASSRELGEQY
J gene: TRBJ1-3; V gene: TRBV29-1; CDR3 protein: SAQGNSGNTIY
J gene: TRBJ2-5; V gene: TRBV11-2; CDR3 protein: ASSEAGTRETQY
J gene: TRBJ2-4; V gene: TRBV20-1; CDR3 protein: SARDLGGRAKNIQY
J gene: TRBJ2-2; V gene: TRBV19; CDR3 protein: ASIRTGLTGELF
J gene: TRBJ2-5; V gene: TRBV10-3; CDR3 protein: AISKTGGPDETQY
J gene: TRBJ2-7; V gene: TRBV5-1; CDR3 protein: ASSPDLAEQY
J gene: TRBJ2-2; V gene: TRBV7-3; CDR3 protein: ASSPAGRAGELF
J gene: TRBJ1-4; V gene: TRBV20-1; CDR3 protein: SAREVATNEKLF
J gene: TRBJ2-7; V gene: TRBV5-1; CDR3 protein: ASSFAGGRYEQY
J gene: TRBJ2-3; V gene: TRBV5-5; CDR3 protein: ASSFDYTQY
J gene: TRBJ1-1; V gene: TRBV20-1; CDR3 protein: SAKPGRGDTEAF
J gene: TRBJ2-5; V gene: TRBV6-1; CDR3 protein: ATSSGETQY
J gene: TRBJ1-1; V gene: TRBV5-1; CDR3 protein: ASSLEGSTEAF
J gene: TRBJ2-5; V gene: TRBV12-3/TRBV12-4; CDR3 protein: ASSPRGGGAY
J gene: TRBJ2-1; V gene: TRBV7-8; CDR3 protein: ASSSPEGLVLDEQF
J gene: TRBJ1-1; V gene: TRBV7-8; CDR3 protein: ASSLSLVGSEAF
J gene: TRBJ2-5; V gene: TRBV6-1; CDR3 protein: ASSELGRGETQY
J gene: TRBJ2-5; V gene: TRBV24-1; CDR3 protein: ATSFGETQY
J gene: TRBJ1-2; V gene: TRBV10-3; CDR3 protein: AIRRQSANYGYT
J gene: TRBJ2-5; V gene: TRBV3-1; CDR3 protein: ASSQVEARKGAGETQY
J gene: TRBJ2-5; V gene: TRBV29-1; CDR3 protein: SVVRAIVAWGQETQY
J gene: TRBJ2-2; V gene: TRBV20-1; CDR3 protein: SARETDRTGELF
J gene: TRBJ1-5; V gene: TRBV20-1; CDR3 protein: SATLEPYSNQPLH
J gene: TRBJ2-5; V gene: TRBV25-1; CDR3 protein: ASSVMGDSRETQY
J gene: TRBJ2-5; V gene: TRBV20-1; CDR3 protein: SARNRVGYETQY
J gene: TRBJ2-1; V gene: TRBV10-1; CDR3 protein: ASGPKGAGYNEQF
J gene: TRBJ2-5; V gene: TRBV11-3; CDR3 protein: ASSRTGQLQETQY
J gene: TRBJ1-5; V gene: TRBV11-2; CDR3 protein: ASSLKVNQPQH
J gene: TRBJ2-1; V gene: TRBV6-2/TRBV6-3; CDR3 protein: ASSRILANEQF
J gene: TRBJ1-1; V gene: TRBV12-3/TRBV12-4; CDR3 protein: ASSLAPQVVGARRTEAF
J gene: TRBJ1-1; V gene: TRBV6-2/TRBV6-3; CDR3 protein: ASSYSWGGQEAF
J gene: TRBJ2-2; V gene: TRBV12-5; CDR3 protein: ASGRGTDNTGELF